This is a list of T cell receptor beta chains from one sample in a study of cytomegalovirus exposure and HLA in healthy donors. TCRdb keeps only in-frame clones here, not all; method: immunoSEQ multiplex PCR. The table lists fewer than 250,000 clones, roughly 77% of them singletons. Input material: PBMCs. The receptors stem from a woman aged 45-60 years in good health and CMV-seronegative. Both conserved end residues are part of each CDR3. D genes are given only for firm matches. Rows give clone size only sometimes, using once, few, many, or a class for an expanded clone.

>TRBV6-6|.|.|TRBJ1-2
CASSYAAGSAYGYTF
TGTGCCAGCAGTTATGCGGCGGGTTCGGCCTATGGCTACACCTTC
>TRBV7-2|.|TRBD2|TRBJ2-1
CASSLGVAGYNEQFF
TGTGCCAGCAGCTTAGGAGTAGCGGGCTACAATGAGCAGTTCTTC
>TRBV18|.|TRBD1|TRBJ1-1
CASSPDRGREAFF
TGTGCCAGCTCACCAGACAGGGGGCGCGAAGCTTTCTTT
>TRBV10-3|.|.|TRBJ1-6
CAIAGHHNSPLHF
TGTGCCATCGCGGGGCACCATAATTCACCCCTCCACTTT
>TRBV15|few|.|TRBJ2-5
CATRIAGAGETQYF
TGTGCCACCAGGATAGCAGGGGCCGGGGAGACCCAGTACTTC
>TRBV4-1|.|.|TRBJ1-3
CASSQGGQVIYF
TGCGCCAGCAGCCAAGGAGGGCAGGTCATATATTTT
>TRBV9|.|.|TRBJ2-1
CASSVGGPFNEQFF
TGTGCCAGCAGCGTAGGGGGGCCCTTCAATGAGCAGTTCTTC
>TRBV19|.|.|TRBJ1-2
CASKGGVDGYTF
TGTGCCAGTAAGGGGGGGGTTGATGGCTACACCTTC
>TRBV19|many|.|TRBJ1-2
CASSMGQGSYGYTF
TGTGCCAGTAGTATGGGGCAGGGGTCTTATGGCTACACCTTC
>TRBV19|.|.|TRBJ2-4
CASSGGRILAKNIQYF
TGTGCCAGTAGTGGAGGACGGATCTTAGCCAAAAACATTCAGTACTTC
>TRBV27|.|TRBD1|TRBJ2-7
CASSFGQASYEQYF
TGTGCCAGCAGTTTCGGACAGGCCTCCTACGAGCAGTACTTC
>TRBV10-3|.|TRBD2|TRBJ2-7
CAISPRSGGRSYEQYF
TGTGCCATCAGCCCGCGTAGCGGGGGACGCTCCTACGAGCAGTACTTC
>TRBV5-1|once|TRBD2|TRBJ2-7
CASSLGAGDEQYF
TGCGCCAGCAGCTTGGGAGCGGGAGACGAGCAGTACTTC
>TRBV7-9|.|TRBD2|TRBJ2-3
CASSQGLARTDTQYF
TGTGCCAGCAGCCAAGGACTAGCTCGCACAGATACGCAGTATTTT
>TRBV9|.|.|TRBJ1-5
CASSVNGRSNQPQHF
TGTGCCAGCAGCGTTAACGGGAGGAGCAATCAGCCCCAGCATTTT
>TRBV28|.|.|TRBJ2-5
CASRPTGEGETQYF
TGTGCCAGCAGGCCGACAGGGGAGGGGGAGACCCAGTACTTC
>TRBV5-1|few|.|TRBJ2-3
CASSLVPGTDTQYF
TGCGCCAGCAGCTTGGTTCCAGGGACAGATACGCAGTATTTT
>TRBV29-1|few|TRBD2|TRBJ2-3
CSASGLAGLTDTQYF
TGCAGCGCCAGCGGCTTAGCGGGATTAACAGATACGCAGTATTTT
>TRBV2|few|.|TRBJ1-1
CASSGEAGNTEAFF
TGTGCCAGCAGTGGGGAGGCGGGGAACACTGAAGCTTTCTTT
>TRBV7-2|few|.|TRBJ1-2
CASSSPVPGVSYTF
TGTGCCAGCAGCTCCCCCGTTCCAGGGGTCAGCTACACCTTC
>TRBV7-2|once|TRBD1|TRBJ2-5
CASSLADRAQETQYF
TGTGCCAGCAGCTTAGCGGACAGGGCCCAAGAGACCCAGTACTTC
>TRBV7-2|.|.|TRBJ2-2
CASTPGPRVGTGELFF
TGTGCCAGCACCCCCGGACCGAGGGTCGGCACCGGGGAGCTGTTTTTT
>TRBV7-3|.|.|TRBJ2-3
CASSLFLSTDTQYF
TGTGCCAGCAGCTTATTTCTGAGCACAGATACGCAGTATTTT
>TRBV19|.|.|TRBJ2-5
CASSRLPGGIGETQYF
TGTGCCAGTAGTAGACTCCCTGGGGGGATAGGAGAGACCCAGTACTTC
>TRBV18|.|TRBD1|TRBJ1-2
CASSPIRTGHYGYTF
TGTGCCAGCTCACCAATTAGGACAGGGCACTATGGCTACACCTTC
>TRBV5-1|.|.|TRBJ2-4
CASSNEGGNIQYF
TGCGCCAGCAGCAATGAGGGCGGTAACATTCAGTACTTC
>TRBV9|.|TRBD1|TRBJ2-1
CASSRTGSSYNEQFF
TGTGCCAGCAGTAGGACAGGGTCATCCTACAATGAGCAGTTCTTC
>TRBV15|.|TRBD1|TRBJ2-7
CATSSDPGQGYEQYF
TGTGCCACCAGCAGCGATCCGGGACAGGGTTACGAGCAGTACTTC
>TRBV5-1|.|TRBD2|TRBJ2-7
CASSLTSGKHYEQYF
TGCGCCAGCAGCTTGACTAGCGGGAAACACTACGAGCAGTACTTC
>TRBV5-8|.|.|TRBJ2-5
CASSLGRAIRAETQYF
TGTGCCAGCAGCTTGGGAAGGGCCATCAGGGCAGAGACCCAGTACTTC
>TRBV5-5|.|.|TRBJ2-5
CASSPSQEETQYF
TGTGCCAGCAGCCCGTCACAGGAAGAGACCCAGTACTTC
>TRBV6-5|.|.|TRBJ2-7
CASRETASYEQYF
TGTGCCAGCAGGGAGACAGCCTCCTACGAGCAGTACTTC
>TRBV5-1|.|TRBD2|TRBJ2-5
CASTPGGLAGWGETQYF
TGCGCCAGCACCCCTGGGGGACTAGCGGGTTGGGGAGAGACCCAGTACTTC
>TRBV7-6|.|.|TRBJ2-2
CASSSDKLTGELFF
TGTGCCAGCAGCTCTGATAAGCTAACCGGGGAGCTGTTTTTT
>TRBV4-3|.|.|TRBJ2-7
CASSQGSSVSYEQYF
TGCGCCAGCAGCCAAGGTTCTAGCGTTTCCTACGAGCAGTACTTC
>TRBV7-2|.|.|TRBJ1-5
CASSRAGNRNQPQHF
TGTGCCAGCAGCCGCGCAGGGAATCGCAATCAGCCCCAGCATTTT
>TRBV7-2|.|.|TRBJ2-1
CASSFKGQGEQFF
TGTGCCAGCAGCTTCAAGGGGCAGGGTGAGCAGTTCTTC
>TRBV28|.|TRBD1|TRBJ2-7
CASTPRTGRSYEQYF
TGTGCCAGCACTCCTCGGACAGGGAGATCCTACGAGCAGTACTTC
>TRBV19|few|.|TRBJ1-6
CASSIEENSPLHF
TGTGCCAGTAGTATAGAAGAGAATTCACCCCTCCACTTT